This T cell receptor beta chain was observed in a study of T cell repertoires in cytomegalovirus infection (dated by TCRdb to about 2019). Regarding the research as a whole: Alongside well-studied HLA-B-restricted epitopes, the peptide stimulations were aimed at recently identified HLA-C-restricted CMV epitopes, whose presentation resists viral immunomodulation. Because public TCR beta signatures pointed to carriage of CMV infection together with the matching HLA type, the HLA type of each donor mattered for the analysis.

The sequencer listed for this sample is Illumina HiSeq 1500. Clones were called with MiXCR by TCRdb after fastp trimmed the public reads at Q25, and only in-frame beta chains were retained. Every entry covers one CDR3 protein and lists the most common genes and DNA from its rows. The sample has approximately 990,000 distinct CDR3 sequences on record, about a third of them singletons. In total, the top ten clones hold over 11% of the sample. In light of the paper, this sample's treatment or condition label describes: in vitro stimulation with specific CMV peptide epitopes to enrich CMV-specific T cells. Here is what the overall study found, with its caveats: The ex vivo response was dominated by HLA-C-restricted CMV-specific TCR beta clonotypes, which also provided the single most frequent clonotype in two of eight donors. In both this cohort and an independent cohort of a few hundred donors, the cumulative frequency of public TCR beta family members distinguished carriers of CMV infection plus the relevant HLA type.

This clonotype has more than one count but fewer than ten. The clone's antigen remains unknown. No per-base quality is available; no much larger clone lies one base away. The sequence came from a human donor in good health (CMV status not recorded). Some clones in this sample may be carry-over from other donors' samples. The sample consisted of cultured CD8+ T cells from PBMCs, taken from culture after CMV antigen stimulation.

The CDR3 reads CASSLVDAPRGKYF. The base sequence is TGTGCCAGCAGCTTAGTGGACGCCCCACGGGGAAAGTATTTT. The chain is made from TRBV11-2 and TRBJ2-3; 5 matching bases give a weak D call of TRBD2. CDR1 and CDR2, per the germline V gene, are SGHAT and FQNNGV. There are 14 amino acids in the CDR3, from cysteine to phenylalanine inclusive. The CDR3 DNA has 42 bases and is translated from base 1. V and J lose 1 base and 13 bases, and a span of 18 bases separates them.